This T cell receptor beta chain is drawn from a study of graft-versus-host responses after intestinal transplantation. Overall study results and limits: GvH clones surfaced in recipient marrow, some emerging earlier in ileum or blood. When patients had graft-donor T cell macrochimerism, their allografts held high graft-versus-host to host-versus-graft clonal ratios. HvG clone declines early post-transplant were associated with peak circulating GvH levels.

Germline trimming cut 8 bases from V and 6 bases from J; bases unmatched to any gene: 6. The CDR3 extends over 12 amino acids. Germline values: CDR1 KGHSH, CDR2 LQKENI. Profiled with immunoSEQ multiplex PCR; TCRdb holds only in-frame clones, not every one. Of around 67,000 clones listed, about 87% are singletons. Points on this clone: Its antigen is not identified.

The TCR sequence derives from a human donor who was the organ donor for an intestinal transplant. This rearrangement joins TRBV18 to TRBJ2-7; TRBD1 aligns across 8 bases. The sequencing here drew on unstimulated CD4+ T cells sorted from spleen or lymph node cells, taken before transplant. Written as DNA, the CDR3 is TGTGCCAGCGCCGGACAGGGTTTCGAGCAGTACGTC. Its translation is CASAGQGFEQYV.